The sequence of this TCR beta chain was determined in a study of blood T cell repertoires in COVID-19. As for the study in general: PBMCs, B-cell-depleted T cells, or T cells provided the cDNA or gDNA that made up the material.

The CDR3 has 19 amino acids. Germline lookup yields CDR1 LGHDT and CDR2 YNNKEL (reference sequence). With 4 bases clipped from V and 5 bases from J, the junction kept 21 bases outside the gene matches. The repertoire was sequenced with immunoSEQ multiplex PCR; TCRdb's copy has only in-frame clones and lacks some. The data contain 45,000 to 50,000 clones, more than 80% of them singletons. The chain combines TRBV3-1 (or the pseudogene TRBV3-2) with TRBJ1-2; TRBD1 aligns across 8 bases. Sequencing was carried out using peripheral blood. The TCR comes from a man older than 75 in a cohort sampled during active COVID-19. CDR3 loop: CASSPYLSATGDDQYGYTF. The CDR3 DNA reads TGTGCCAGCAGCCCCTACCTGAGTGCGACAGGGGACGATCAGTATGGCTACACCTTC.